The 6 T cell receptor beta chains given below trace back to one sample, sequenced in a study of shared clonotypes between healthy human individuals. Terminally differentiated effector memory CD45RA+ cells were excluded by CCR7 positive selection of CD45RO-negative cells. TCRdb keeps only in-frame clones here, not all; method: immunoSEQ multiplex PCR. The sample holds about 2,100,000 clones, about 92% seen once. Input material: naive CD8+ T cells from PBMCs. The receptors originated from a man aged 18 to 35 in good health. Some clones in this sample may be carry-over from other donors' samples.

This chain connects TRBV28 to TRBJ2-7; D might be TRBD1 (6 bases). Trimming removed 5 bases at V and 3 bases at J, with 17 bases between. Per germline, CDR1 MDHEN and CDR2 SYDVKM. CDR3 length: 15 residues. CDR3 residues: CASSLFYRDVYEQYF. CDR3 sequence (DNA): TGTGCCAGCAGTCTATTTTACAGGGACGTCTACGAGCAGTACTTC.

This clone was picked up one time. This chain connects TRBV7-3 to TRBJ1-2; the D gene is possibly TRBD1 (6 bases). Trimming cost V 1 base and J 4 bases, with 13 bases left between them. Germline V CDR1 and CDR2: SGHTA, FQGTGA. The CDR3 loop spans 15 amino acids. CDR3 nucleotides: TGTGCCAGCAGCTTAAGCAGGGGTCTCCGCTATGGCTACACCTTC. Protein product: CASSLSRGLRYGYTF.

V and J are TRBV6-5 and TRBJ2-2; D may be TRBD1 (5 bases). This CDR3 contains 15 residues. CDR1 MNHEY and CDR2 SVGAGI come from the germline V gene. Deletions cut 5 bases from V and 2 bases from J, with 12 bases between. This chain's CDR3 is CASSLRWGNTGELFF. The CDR3 region has the DNA TGTGCCAGCAGTCTTAGGTGGGGCAACACCGGGGAGCTGTTTTTT.

This clone came up once. The chain joins TRBV6-6 to TRBJ1-3, with D unresolved. Trimming stripped 0 bases from V and 9 bases from J, with 6 bases between. Per the germline V gene, CDR1 is MNHNY and CDR2 is SVGAGI (reference sequence). This CDR3 has 12 amino acids. In DNA, the CDR3 is TGTGCCAGCAGTTACTCGGGTGGCACCATATATTTT. It yields the protein CASSYSGGTIYF.

The CDR3 sequence: CASSQSSGRASETQYF. As DNA, the CDR3 is TGCGCCAGCAGCCAATCCAGCGGGAGGGCCTCGGAGACCCAGTACTTC. J is TRBJ2-5 and V is TRBV4-3; 10 bases line up with TRBD2. The V gene's germline CDR1 is LGHNA and CDR2 YSLEER. With V trimmed by 2 bases and J by 5 bases, 8 bases remained unmatched. CDR3 size: 16 residues.

The V and J genes are TRBV30 and TRBJ2-1, with a possible D match to TRBD2 (6 bases). Trimming cost V 0 bases and J 6 bases, with 12 bases left between them. Germline CDR1 is GTSNPN and CDR2 is SVGIG (reference sequence). This CDR3 has 14 residues. The CDR3 protein is CAWSVGAGTNEQFF. The DNA for the CDR3 is TGTGCCTGGAGTGTAGGGGCGGGAACCAATGAGCAGTTCTTC.